One and the same sample provided the 25 T cell receptor beta chains below, sequenced in a study of beta chain features in type 1 diabetes. Study observations and caveats: The study found moderately but significantly shorter TCRB CDR3s in all four CD4+ subsets of Type 1 diabetes patients.

These TCRs' antigens remain unknown. TCRB transcripts that were expressed got sequenced, as all of the isolated RNA had been reverse transcribed. Sequencing used immunoSEQ multiplex PCR; TCRdb keeps in-frame clones, though not all of them. Of 350,000 to 450,000 clones listed, over 9.5% are singletons. What was sequenced was naive CD4+ T cells from blood. These receptors were obtained from a woman aged 18-29 years with type 1 diabetes.

This clone was detected a few times. The chain uses TRBV5-1 and TRBJ1-5; 9 bases map to TRBD1. This CDR3 is built from 15 residues. V was clipped by 1 base and J by 5 bases; unmatched bases: 4. Germline values: CDR1 SGHRS, CDR2 YFSETQ. The CDR3, as DNA: TGCGCCAGCAGCTTGATAGGGACAGGGTATCAGCCCCAGCATTTT. Protein sequence: CASSLIGTGYQPQHF.

The chain has TRBV27 and TRBJ2-7; 7 bases are a match to TRBD2. Germline values: CDR1 MNHEY, CDR2 SMNVEV (reference sequence). CDR3 length: 17 residues. The trim removed 2 bases at V and 0 bases at J, leaving 10 bases unmatched. The CDR3 DNA is TGTGCCAGCAGTTTAGCTGCGGCTAGCGGTCTCTCCTACGAGCAGTACTTC. This sequence encodes CASSLAAASGLSYEQYF.

This clone was detected a few times. The chain links TRBV30 to TRBJ1-2; weak D call: TRBD1 (5 bases). The CDR3 runs to 13 residues. V was trimmed by 0 bases and J by 5 bases, leaving 10 bases between them. Germline CDR1 is GTSNPN and CDR2 is SVGIG (reference sequence). The CDR3 region has the DNA TGTGCCTGGAGTGTACGGGGGATTTATGGCTACACCTTC. It translates to CAWSVRGIYGYTF.

This clone has more than one count but fewer than ten. The chain couples TRBV28 to TRBJ2-7, with D unclear. The V end lost 7 bases, the J end lost 2 bases, and 12 bases lay between the germline ends. The CDR3 is made up of 13 amino acids. Germline V lookup: CDR1 MDHEN, CDR2 SYDVKM. The CDR3 bases are TGTGCCAGCACTCTAGTAGAGCCCTACGAGCAGTACTTC. Translating it yields CASTLVEPYEQYF. Combining the CDR3 with reference TRBV28 and TRBJ2-7 gives the whole variable domain DVKVTQSSRYLVKRTGEKVFLECVQDMDHENMFWYRQDPGLGLRLIYFSYDVKMKEKGDIPEGYSVSREKKERFSLILESASTNQTSMYLCASTLVEPYEQYFGPGTRLTVT.

In its sample, this clone was seen a few times. The J gene is TRBJ2-3, the V gene TRBV7-2; 8 nucleotides line up with TRBD2. This CDR3 region has 15 residues. J was trimmed by 2 bases and V by 5 bases; bases with no gene match: 6. Per the germline V gene, CDR1 is SGHTA and CDR2 is FQGNSA. The CDR3 DNA reads as TGTGCCAGCAGCCCGGGAGGGGCGGCCACAGATACGCAGTATTTT. As protein: CASSPGGAATDTQYF.

The chain employs TRBV19 and TRBJ2-1, with TRBD1 matching 10 bases. The trim removed 1 base at V and 9 bases at J, leaving 15 bases unmatched. The CDR3 contains 18 residues. Germline assignment: CDR1 LNHDA and CDR2 SQIVND (reference sequence). The CDR3 DNA follows: TGTGCCAGTAGTATAGGTATCTGGGGGGACAGGGGTATGGGTGAGCAGTTCTTC. Protein product: CASSIGIWGDRGMGEQFF.

This clone was counted between two and nine times. The chain recombines TRBV18 with TRBJ2-7, with 10 bases fitting TRBD1. Trimming at V came to 3 bases and at J to 3 bases, leaving 8 bases not matched to a gene. The CDR3 runs 16 residues. Germline V gene data show CDR1 as KGHSH and CDR2 as LQKENI. The CDR3 coding sequence is TGTGCCAGCTCACCCCCCCGGGACAGGGGTTACTACGAGCAGTACTTC. Translation: CASSPPRDRGYYEQYF. Full variable domain (outside the CDR3, taken from reference TRBV18 and TRBJ2-7): NAGVMQNPRHLVRRRGQEARLRCSPMKGHSHVYWYRQLPEEGLKFMVYLQKENIIDESGMPKERFSAEFPKEGPSILRIQQVVRGDSAAYFCASSPPRDRGYYEQYFGPGTRLTVT.

The table lists this clone with a few counts. The rearrangement joins TRBV29-1 to TRBJ2-3; 9 nucleotides agree with TRBD2. In germline, CDR1 is SQVTM, CDR2 ANQGSEA. The CDR3 runs to 14 residues. The CDR3 region has the DNA TGCACCTTAGCCCTAGCGGGATTCACAGATACGCAGTATTTT. Its protein product is CTLALAGFTDTQYF.

This clone was found a few times. The chain combines TRBV30 with TRBJ2-7, with D possibly matching TRBD1 (6 bases). Germline V gives CDR1 GTSNPN, CDR2 SVGIG (reference sequence). The CDR3 is 11 residues long. Trimming removed 4 bases at V and 4 bases at J, with 8 bases between. In DNA form, the CDR3 reads TGTGCCTGGACCACAGGGTACGAGCAGTACTTC. It translates to CAWTTGYEQYF.

The chain couples TRBV7-2 to TRBJ2-7; tentative D call: TRBD2 (5 bases). CDR1 is SGHTA, CDR2 FQGNSA, per germline. V was shortened by 4 bases and J by 4 bases, with 20 bases between the two germline ends. The CDR3 loop spans 16 amino acids. As DNA, the CDR3 is TGTGCCAGCAGCTCGCTTTCGACTAAGCGGTGGTACGAGCAGTACTTC. As protein: CASSSLSTKRWYEQYF.

The chain combines TRBV29-1 with TRBJ1-3; D might be TRBD1 (5 bases). The V gene lost 3 bases and the J gene lost 3 bases, with 9 bases spanning the gap. The CDR3 consists of 13 residues. CDR1 and CDR2 from the germline V gene are SQVTM and ANQGSEA. The CDR3 protein is CSVDPQGGNTIYF. CDR3 nucleotide sequence: TGCAGCGTTGACCCGCAGGGTGGAAACACCATATATTTT.

The gene calls are TRBV9 and TRBJ2-7; tentatively, D is TRBD2 (6 bases). Germline V gene data show CDR1 as SGDLS and CDR2 as YYNGEE. The CDR3 loop spans 15 amino acids. Trimming pared 0 bases from V and 0 bases from J, leaving 10 bases between. Written as DNA, the CDR3 is TGTGCCAGCAGCGTAGCCGGCGGGGCCTCCTACGAGCAGTACTTC. Its translation: CASSVAGGASYEQYF.

This sequence joins TRBV28 and TRBJ2-1, with D possibly being TRBD2 (6 bases). The CDR3 runs to 13 residues. The germline CDR1 and CDR2 sequences are MDHEN and SYDVKM. V lost 2 bases and J lost 8, with 10 bases in between. CDR3 loop: CASSLGGIDEQFF. The CDR3 DNA reads TGTGCCAGCAGTTTAGGCGGGATAGATGAGCAGTTCTTC.

This clone was counted a few times. The V and J genes are TRBV14 and TRBJ1-2; maybe TRBD1 (5 bases). The V and J ends lost 1 base and 7 bases respectively, with 16 bases between them. CDR1 and CDR2 from the germline V gene are SGHDN and FVKESK. This CDR3 is built from 15 residues. CDR3 nucleotides: TGTGCCAGCAGCCAAGTCAGTGGGGCGACGACTGGCTACACCTTC. It codes for CASSQVSGATTGYTF.

V and J are TRBV2 and TRBJ1-5; TRBD1 matches 7 bases. Looked up from germline, CDR1 is SNHLY and CDR2 is FYNNEI. This CDR3 has 14 amino acids. V gave up 4 bases and J gave up 7 bases; unmatched junction bases: 7. CDR3 nucleotide sequence: TGTGCCAGCAGTGGGACAGGCTTCCCCCAGCCCCAGCATTTT. Amino acid sequence: CASSGTGFPQPQHF.

This clone was seen a few times. This sample also contains other DNA sequences that code for the same CDR3. The rearrangement joins TRBV28 to TRBJ1-2; the D is unclear. The V and J ends lost 6 bases and 2 bases respectively, with 10 bases between them. Germline V gene lookup returns CDR1 MDHEN and CDR2 SYDVKM. The CDR3 consists of 13 residues. The CDR3 coding sequence is TGTGCCAGCAGCCCCTCCGGGAACTATGGCTACACCTTC. Its translation: CASSPSGNYGYTF.

The V and J genes are TRBV7-9 and TRBJ1-1; TRBD1 is a possible D gene (5 bases). Germline-derived CDR1 and CDR2 are SEHNR and FQNEAQ (reference sequence). The CDR3 runs 15 residues. V lost 7 bases and J 5 bases, leaving 20 bases between the germline ends. DNA for the CDR3: TGTGCCAGCACCTGGGGGGGAACGGGATTGACTGAAGCTTTCTTT. Translating gives CASTWGGTGLTEAFF.

The chain employs TRBV4-3 and TRBJ1-4; D perhaps matches TRBD1 (5 bases). V shed 1 base and J shed 5 bases, with 14 bases lying between them. CDR1 and CDR2 from the germline V gene are LGHNA and YSLEER. This CDR3 is 16 amino acids long. CDR3 residues: CASSQVGRGRNEKLFF. The DNA of the CDR3 is TGCGCCAGCAGCCAAGTAGGAAGGGGTCGGAATGAAAAACTGTTTTTT.

This clone was counted only a few times. This chain uses TRBV18 with TRBJ1-3; 7 bases are a match to TRBD1. V shed 4 bases, J shed 3 bases, and the junction held 3 bases outside the gene matches. CDR1 is KGHSH, CDR2 LQKENI, per germline. The CDR3 runs to 14 residues. The CDR3: CASSQRTGGNTIYF. Here the CDR3 DNA reads TGTGCCAGCTCACAGAGGACAGGTGGAAACACCATATATTTT.

The CDR3 DNA is TGTGCCAGCACAAGCGGGATCCCCCTTAACGAGCAGTACTTC. Its translation: CASTSGIPLNEQYF. This chain joins TRBV25-1 and TRBJ2-7; the match to TRBD2 covers 7 bases. Trimming cost V 7 bases and J 5 bases; bases outside gene matches: 11. In germline, CDR1 is MGHDK, CDR2 SYGVNS. This CDR3 has 14 amino acids.

The chain carries TRBV18 and TRBJ1-1; D is unclear. CDR1 is KGHSH and CDR2 is LQKENI in the germline V gene. The V gene lost 3 bases and the J gene lost 1 base, with 9 bases spanning the gap. The CDR3 is 14 residues long. The chain's CDR3 is CASSPWQENTEAFF. CDR3 sequence (DNA): TGTGCCAGCTCACCTTGGCAGGAGAACACTGAAGCTTTCTTT.

There are a few counts of this clone. The chain links TRBV7-9 to TRBJ2-2; no clear D. Trimming took off 4 bases at V and 0 bases at J, with 9 bases between the two ends. Germline CDR1 SEHNR, CDR2 FQNEAQ (reference sequence). The CDR3 consists of 15 residues. The CDR3 DNA follows: TGTGCCAGCAGCTCAGGATTGGCGAACACCGGGGAGCTGTTTTTT. It yields the protein CASSSGLANTGELFF.

CDR3 coding DNA: TGTGCCAGCTCACCATATCTGAGCGGTACGTCCCGTCAAGAGACCCAGTACTTC. The encoded protein is CASSPYLSGTSRQETQYF. This rearrangement joins TRBV18 to TRBJ2-5; D may be TRBD2 (5 bases). Germline V gene data show CDR1 as KGHSH and CDR2 as LQKENI. The CDR3 has 18 amino acids. Trimming took off 2 bases at V and 2 bases at J, with 21 bases between the two ends.

The rearrangement uses TRBV7-3 and TRBJ2-7; D not resolved. There are 13 residues in the CDR3. V lost 0 bases to trimming and J lost 9 bases, with 12 bases between them. CDR1 is SGHTA, CDR2 FQGTGA, per germline. Here the CDR3 reads CASSLTGASGQYF. The CDR3, as DNA: TGTGCCAGCAGCTTAACTGGAGCCTCTGGGCAGTACTTC.

Only a few counts were recorded for this clone. Here the CDR3 DNA reads TGTGCCAGCAGCGAGGGACAGGGGGCTCGGGAGCAGTACTTC. Its protein is CASSEGQGAREQYF. The V and J genes are TRBV9 and TRBJ2-7; TRBD1 matches 12 bases. Germline V gives CDR1 SGDLS, CDR2 YYNGEE. With V trimmed by 3 bases and J by 7 bases, 5 bases remained unmatched. The length of the CDR3 is 14 residues.